These 14 T cell receptor beta chains originate from one sample sequenced in a study of T cells after yellow fever vaccination. From the 5' RACE reads, TCRdb called clonotypes with MiXCR, one entry per CDR3 protein. The data show approximately 160,000 distinct CDR3 sequences, around 9.3% seen once. The sequencing here drew on CD8+ T cells sorted from PBMCs, taken 45 days after the yellow fever booster vaccination. The source of these receptors is a young man who received the YFV17D yellow fever vaccine.

The V and J genes are TRBV10-3 and TRBJ1-1, with D perhaps matching TRBD1 (5 bases). V was trimmed by 10 bases and J by 1 base, leaving 13 bases between them. The CDR3 spans 13 residues. Germline V CDR1 and CDR2: ENHRY, SYGVKD. The CDR3 reads CASNTQENTEAFF. The CDR3 DNA is TGTGCCAGTAACACACAGGAGAACACTGAAGCTTTCTTT.

This chain joins TRBV20-1 and TRBJ2-1; TRBD1 matches 8 bases. V lost 7 bases to trimming and J lost 3 bases; unmatched junction nucleotides: 8. Germline V gene sequence: CDR1 DFQATT, CDR2 SNEGSKA (reference sequence). CDR3 length: 14 amino acids. Here the CDR3 DNA reads TGCAGTGGGTGCAGGACAGGGCTCTACAATGAGCAGTTCTTC. Translation gives CSGCRTGLYNEQFF.

This clonotype was counted a few times. CDR3 sequence reads: CASSLALLYEQYV. DNA for the CDR3: TGTGCCAGCAGCTTGGCTCTGCTCTACGAGCAGTACGTC. The V call is TRBV5-6, the J call TRBJ2-7; D unclear. The ends were cut back, 0 bases at V and 3 bases at J, with 7 bases in the middle. Germline V CDR1 and CDR2: SGHDT, YYEEEE. This CDR3 has 13 amino acids.

This chain joins TRBV15 and TRBJ2-7; no clear D. The CDR3 extends over 12 amino acids. The germline CDR1 and CDR2 sequences are LNHNV and YYDKDF (reference sequence). V was trimmed by 0 bases and J by 3 bases, leaving 3 bases between them. This chain's CDR3 is CATSRDSYEQYF. In DNA, the CDR3 is TGTGCCACCAGCAGAGATAGCTACGAGCAGTACTTC. Together with reference TRBV15 and TRBJ2-7, the CDR3 gives the full variable domain: DAMVIQNPRYQVTQFGKPVTLSCSQTLNHNVMYWYQQKSSQAPKLLFHYYDKDFNNEADTPDNFQSRRPNTSFCFLDIRSPGLGDTAMYLCATSRDSYEQYFGPGTRLTVT.

This clonotype turned up a few times. The chain links TRBV5-1 to TRBJ2-3; D remains unclear. The germline V gene encodes CDR1 SGHRS and CDR2 YFSETQ. V gave up 2 bases and J gave up 8 bases, with 9 bases separating them. This CDR3 comprises 12 residues. This CDR3 is CASSFSAGTQYF. The CDR3, as DNA: TGCGCCAGCAGCTTCTCAGCTGGTACGCAGTATTTT.

The V call is TRBV11-2, the J call TRBJ1-2, with TRBD1 as a possible D gene (5 bases). This CDR3 comprises 17 residues. The germline V gene encodes CDR1 SGHAT and CDR2 FQNNGV. V gave up 5 bases and J gave up 4 bases, with 23 bases separating them. CDR3 sequence reads: CASSMSGATIPIYGYTF. CDR3 nucleotide sequence: TGTGCCAGCAGCATGTCCGGGGCGACTATTCCTATCTATGGCTACACCTTC.

In this sample, this clonotype turned up many times. This sequence joins TRBV12-3 or TRBV12-4 and TRBJ2-1; D is unclear. V was pared by 5 bases and J by 7 bases, with 9 bases between. The CDR3 spans 12 residues. The DNA of the CDR3 is TGTGCCAGCAGTCCCGGAGTGAATGAGCAGTTCTTC. Its translation: CASSPGVNEQFF.

The CDR3 nucleotides are TGTGCCAGCAGTTACAGTCAGGGGAGTGGAAAACTGTTTTTT. Its translation: CASSYSQGSGKLFF. This chain joins TRBV6-5 and TRBJ1-4; D perhaps matches TRBD1 (6 bases). V was clipped by 2 bases and J by 10 bases, with 14 bases between them. Per the germline V gene, CDR1 is MNHEY and CDR2 is SVGAGI. The CDR3 length is 14 residues.

The chain is built from TRBV12-3 or TRBV12-4 and TRBJ2-1; 10 bases agree with TRBD2. V lost 3 bases and J lost 7; bases outside the gene matches: 6. This CDR3 is built from 15 residues. As DNA, the CDR3 is TGTGCCAGCAGTTTCCTAAGCGGGGGGGAGAATGAGCAGTTCTTC. It encodes CASSFLSGGENEQFF.

This sequence joins TRBV25-1 and TRBJ1-1, with a tentative D call TRBD1 (5 bases). The CDR3 length is 15 residues. The V end lost 6 bases, the J end lost 0 bases, and 14 bases lay between the germline ends. Germline CDR1 is MGHDK and CDR2 is SYGVNS. The CDR3 spells CASSAGGGLNTEAFF. The CDR3 DNA sequence: TGTGCCAGCAGCGCCGGGGGGGGGTTGAACACTGAAGCTTTCTTT.

This chain connects TRBV5-1 to TRBJ1-3, with a tentative D call TRBD1 (5 bases). The CDR3 runs 15 residues. V lost 3 bases and J 2 bases, leaving 12 bases between the germline ends. Per germline, CDR1 SGHRS and CDR2 YFSETQ. The CDR3: CASSSGLKTGNTIYF. The CDR3, as DNA: TGCGCCAGCAGCTCGGGACTTAAGACTGGAAACACCATATATTTT. The full variable domain, completed using reference TRBV5-1 and TRBJ1-3, is KAGVTQTPRYLIKTRGQQVTLSCSPISGHRSVSWYQQTPGQGLQFLFEYFSETQRNKGNFPGRFSGRQFSNSRSEMNVSTLELGDSALYLCASSSGLKTGNTIYFGEGSWLTVV.

This clonotype came up a few times. Germline and junction disagree at one end, which may indicate a read error. This chain links TRBV4-2 with TRBJ1-5, with 11 bases fitting TRBD1. The V gene's germline CDR1 is LGHNA and CDR2 YNFKEQ. This CDR3 comprises 14 residues. The CDR3 is CASGWTGGNQPQHF. DNA of the CDR3: TGTGCCAGTGGTTGGACAGGGGGCAACCAGCCCCAGCATTTT.

The V call is TRBV7-2, the J call TRBJ2-5; D remains unclear. The CDR3 is made up of 15 amino acids. Germline lookup yields CDR1 SGHTA and CDR2 FQGNSA. Deletions cut 1 base from V and 4 bases from J, with 13 bases between. CDR3: CASSLEPSHRETQYF. The CDR3 DNA reads TGTGCCAGCAGCTTAGAACCCTCCCACCGAGAGACCCAGTACTTC.

This clonotype was recorded a few times. The chain has TRBV7-9 and TRBJ1-2; tentatively, D is TRBD1 (5 bases). V dropped 5 bases and J dropped 3 bases, with 13 bases sitting between them. From germline, CDR1 is SEHNR and CDR2 FQNEAQ (reference sequence). This CDR3 spans 14 amino acids. As DNA, the CDR3 is TGTGCCAGCAGCGACCGGGACCGGTACTATGGCTACACCTTC. It translates to CASSDRDRYYGYTF.